This T cell receptor (beta chain) is drawn from a study of blood T cell repertoires in COVID-19. This clone was seen just once. The V segment lost 3 bases and the J segment 5 bases; nucleotides outside the gene matches: 10. The CDR3 is 15 amino acids. Germline-derived CDR1 and CDR2 are SGHRS and YFSETQ. As handled by the study authors: How many nucleated cells were present was estimated from reference gene primer amplification. Only in-frame clones appear in the TCRdb table, and some are missing; sequencing was by immunoSEQ multiplex PCR. V and J calls and clone size are given by that table; D and trimming were obtained from the DNA. The profile shows approximately 41,000 clones, roughly four fifths of them singletons.

V is TRBV5-1 and J is TRBJ2-7, with TRBD1 identical over 8 bases. The clonotype originates from a man aged 35 to 55 with active or convalescent COVID-19. The sample consisted of peripheral blood. The CDR3 sequence: CASSSGTGSANEQYF. The DNA of the CDR3 is TGCGCCAGCAGCTCCGGGACAGGCTCAGCTAACGAGCAGTACTTC.